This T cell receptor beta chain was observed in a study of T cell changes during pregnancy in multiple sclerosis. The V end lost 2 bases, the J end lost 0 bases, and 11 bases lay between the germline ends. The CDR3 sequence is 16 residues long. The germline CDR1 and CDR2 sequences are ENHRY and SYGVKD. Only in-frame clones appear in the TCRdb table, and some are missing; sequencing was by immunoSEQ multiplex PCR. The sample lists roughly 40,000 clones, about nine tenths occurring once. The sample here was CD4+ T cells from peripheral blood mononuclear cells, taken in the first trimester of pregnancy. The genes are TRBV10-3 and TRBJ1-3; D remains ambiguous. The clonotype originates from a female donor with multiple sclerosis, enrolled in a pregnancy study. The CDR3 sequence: CAISEALSVSGNTIYF. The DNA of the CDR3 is TGTGCCATCAGTGAGGCACTATCCGTCTCTGGAAACACCATATATTTT.